The entry below describes one T cell receptor (beta chain). Its specificity is unknown. Here immunoSEQ multiplex PCR was the method, and the copy in TCRdb shows in-frame clones only, minus some. Of approximately 40,000 clones listed, 88% are singletons. The entry originates in a study of OX40 agonist ivuxolimab in advanced cancers. V gave up 7 bases and J gave up 0 bases; unmatched junction bases: 6. Germline assignment: CDR1 MNHEY and CDR2 SVGAGI. The CDR3 is 14 amino acids. Study-level results: By week 6 at 0.1 to 3.0 mg/kg, blood CD4+ and CD8+ T cells had expanded clonally. CD8+ T cells averaged more expanded clones than CD4+.

V usage is TRBV6-5 and J usage is TRBJ2-7, with 7 bases fitting TRBD1. The sample consisted of CD4+ or CD8+ T cells sorted from blood, taken in a trial of the OX40 agonist ivuxolimab. The clonotype comes from an adult with an advanced solid tumor such as melanoma, head and neck, liver or kidney cancer. The CDR3 nucleotides read TGTGCCAGCACAGACAGGGTGGGCTCCTACGAGCAGTACTTC. Encoded protein: CASTDRVGSYEQYF.